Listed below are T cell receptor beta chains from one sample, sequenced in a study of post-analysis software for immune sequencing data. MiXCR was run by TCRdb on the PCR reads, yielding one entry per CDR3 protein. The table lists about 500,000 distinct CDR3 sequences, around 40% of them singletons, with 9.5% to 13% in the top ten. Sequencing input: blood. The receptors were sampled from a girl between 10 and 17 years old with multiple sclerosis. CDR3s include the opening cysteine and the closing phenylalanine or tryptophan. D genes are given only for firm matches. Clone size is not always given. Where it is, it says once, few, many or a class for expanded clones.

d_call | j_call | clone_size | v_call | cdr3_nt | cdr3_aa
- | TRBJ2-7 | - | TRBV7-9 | TGTGCCAGCAGCGCCCGGACGTACGAGCAGTACTTC | CASSARTYEQYF
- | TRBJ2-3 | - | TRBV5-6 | TGTGCCAGCAGCTTGGGCGGAATCAGCACAGATACGCAGTATTTT | CASSLGGISTDTQYF
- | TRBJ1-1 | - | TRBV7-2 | TGTGCCAGCAGCCACGCTGGGGGAGTGACTGAAGCTTTCTTT | CASSHAGGVTEAFF
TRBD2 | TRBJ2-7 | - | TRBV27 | TGTGCCAGCAGTTCCAGGGGCGGGGGACTAGCTTTCGAGCAGTACTTC | CASSSRGGGLAFEQYF
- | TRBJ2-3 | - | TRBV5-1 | TGCGCCAGCAGCGGGTCGAGGGGCCGCCCAGATACGCAGTATTTT | CASSGSRGRPDTQYF
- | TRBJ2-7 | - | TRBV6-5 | TGTGCCAGCCGTCGGACTTACATCTCCTACGAGCAGTACTTC | CASRRTYISYEQYF
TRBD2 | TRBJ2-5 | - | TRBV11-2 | TGTGCCAGCAGCTTAGAGGGGATCAAGCGGGGAATTTTTTACCAAGAGACCCAGTACTTC | CASSLEGIKRGIFYQETQYF
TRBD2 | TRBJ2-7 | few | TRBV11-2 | TGTGCCAGCAGGGTTAGCGGGAGGAGCTCCTACGAGCAGTACTTC | CASRVSGRSSYEQYF
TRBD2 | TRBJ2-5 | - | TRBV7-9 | TGTGCCAGCAGCTTACAGCTAGCGGGAGTCGCGGAGACCCAGTACTTC | CASSLQLAGVAETQYF
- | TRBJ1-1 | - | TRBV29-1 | TGCAGCGTTGATAAGACAGGCGCTGACACTGAAGCTTTCTTT | CSVDKTGADTEAFF
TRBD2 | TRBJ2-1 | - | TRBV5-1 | TGCGCCGGCAGCTTGACTAGCGCAAGCTCCTACAATGAGCAGTTCTTC | CAGSLTSASSYNEQFF
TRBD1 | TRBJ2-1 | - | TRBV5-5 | TGTGCCAGCAGCACACGGACAGGAGGCCTATATGAGCAGTTCTTC | CASSTRTGGLYEQFF
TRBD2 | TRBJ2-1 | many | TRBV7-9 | TGTGCCAGCAGGCCTATTAGCGGGGACTCCTACAATGAGCAGTTCTTC | CASRPISGDSYNEQFF
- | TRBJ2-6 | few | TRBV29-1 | TGCAGCGTCATGGGGGGTGGGGCCAACGTCCTGACTTTC | CSVMGGGANVLTF
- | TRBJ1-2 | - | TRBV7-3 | TGTGCCAGCAGCCCCGGACGGAGTCCTAACTATGGCTACACCTTC | CASSPGRSPNYGYTF
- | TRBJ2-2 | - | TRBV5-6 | TGTGCCGGCAGCTTGACGGGGGTCAACACCGGGGAGCTGTTTTTT | CAGSLTGVNTGELFF
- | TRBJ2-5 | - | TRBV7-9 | TGTGCCAGCAGCTTAGGACTAGGACAGCAGTACTTC | CASSLGLGQQYF
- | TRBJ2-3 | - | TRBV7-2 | TGTGCCAGCAGCTTAGGGGGGGCGGGAGATCCGTCAGATACGCAGTATTTT | CASSLGGAGDPSDTQYF
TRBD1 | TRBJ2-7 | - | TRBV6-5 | TGTGCCAGCACCCAACGAGGACAGGGAAGGAACGGCGAGCAGTACTTC | CASTQRGQGRNGEQYF
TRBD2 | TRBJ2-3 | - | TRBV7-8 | TGTGCCAGCGTCTTGGGGGTGGCGGGGGTGGGAGATACGCAGTATTTT | CASVLGVAGVGDTQYF
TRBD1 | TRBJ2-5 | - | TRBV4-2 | TGTGCCAGCAGCCAAGACGGACAGGTACAAGAGACCCAGTACTTC | CASSQDGQVQETQYF
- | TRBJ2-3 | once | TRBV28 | TGTGCCGGCAGTTTCAGGGGGAAGAAGCGGGAGCCAGATACGCAGTATTTT | CAGSFRGKKREPDTQYF
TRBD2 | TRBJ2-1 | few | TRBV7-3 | TGTGCCAGCAACCTAGCGGGGGAAAACTTTAATGAGCAGTTCTTC | CASNLAGENFNEQFF
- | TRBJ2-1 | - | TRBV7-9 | TGTGCCAGCAGCTTAGGACAGGCCCCCTCCTACAATGAGCAGTTCTTC | CASSLGQAPSYNEQFF
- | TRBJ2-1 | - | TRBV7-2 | TGTGCCAGCAGCCCAGAGAGGCTAGTTGCGTTCTTC | CASSPERLVAFF
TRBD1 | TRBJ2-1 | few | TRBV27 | TGTGCCAGCAGTTTTCTTCCGGGACAGGTGTCGCATGAGCAGTTCTTC | CASSFLPGQVSHEQFF
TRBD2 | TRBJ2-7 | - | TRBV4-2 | TGTGCCAGCAGCCAAGAACGGACTAGCGGGGGTATTTACGAGCAGTACTTC | CASSQERTSGGIYEQYF
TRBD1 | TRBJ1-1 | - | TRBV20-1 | TGCAGTGCTAGCCCAAGAGGGGGCGAAGCTTTCTTT | CSASPRGGEAFF
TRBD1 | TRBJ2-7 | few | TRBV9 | TGTGCCAGCAGCGTAGACGGGGACAGGCCCTACGAGCAGTACTTC | CASSVDGDRPYEQYF
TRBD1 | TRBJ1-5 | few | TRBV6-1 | TGTGCCAGCAGGAGGGACAGGGGACCTTATAGCAATCAGCCCCAGCATTTT | CASRRDRGPYSNQPQHF
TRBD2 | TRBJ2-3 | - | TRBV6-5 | TGTGCCAGCAGTATCGACCGGGGACTAGCGGGAGCCCCGAAGTATTTT | CASSIDRGLAGAPKYF
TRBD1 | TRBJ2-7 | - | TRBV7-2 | TGTGCCAGCAGCTTCGCCGGGACAGACCCCTACGAGCAGTACTTC | CASSFAGTDPYEQYF
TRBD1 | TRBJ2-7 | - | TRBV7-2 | TGTGCCAGCAGCTGGCCGGGACAGGGCTGCTACGAGCAGTACTTC | CASSWPGQGCYEQYF
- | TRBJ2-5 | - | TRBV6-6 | TGTGTCAGCAACCTGGGGAGCCAAGAGACCCAGTACTTC | CVSNLGSQETQYF
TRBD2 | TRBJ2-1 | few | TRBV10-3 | TGTGCCATCAGTGAGTCTGGGTTCCTAGCGGAGGACAATGAGCAGTTCTTC | CAISESGFLAEDNEQFF
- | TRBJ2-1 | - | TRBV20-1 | TGCAGTGCCGATACGGGAGCGCCGCCAAAAGAGCAGTTCTTC | CSADTGAPPKEQFF
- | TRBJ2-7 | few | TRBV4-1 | TGCGCCAGCAGCCAAGAGATCCACTACGAGCAGTACTTC | CASSQEIHYEQYF